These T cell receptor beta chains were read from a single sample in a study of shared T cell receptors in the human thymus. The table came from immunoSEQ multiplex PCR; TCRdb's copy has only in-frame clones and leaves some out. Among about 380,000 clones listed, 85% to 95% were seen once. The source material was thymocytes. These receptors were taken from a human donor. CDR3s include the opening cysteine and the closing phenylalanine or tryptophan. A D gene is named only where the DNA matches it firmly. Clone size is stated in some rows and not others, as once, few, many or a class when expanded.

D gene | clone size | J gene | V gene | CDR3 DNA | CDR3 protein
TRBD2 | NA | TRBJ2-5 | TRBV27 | TGTGCCAGCAGCCCTACGGGGGGTGGGGAGACCCAGTACTTC | CASSPTGGGETQYF
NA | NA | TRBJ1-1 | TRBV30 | TGTGCCTGGAGTGTACGGTCTGGGCCGAACACTGAAGCTTTCTTT | CAWSVRSGPNTEAFF
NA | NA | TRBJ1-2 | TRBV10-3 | TGTGCCATCAGTGGTTGGGACGGTTTTAACTATGGCTACACCTTC | CAISGWDGFNYGYTF
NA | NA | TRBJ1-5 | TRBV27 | TGTGCCAGCAGTTTATCGGGTCATGGCTTGCATTTT | CASSLSGHGLHF
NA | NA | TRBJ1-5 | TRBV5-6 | TGTGCCAGCAGGTCCTGGGGAAGGGGCAATCAGCCCCAGCATTTT | CASRSWGRGNQPQHF
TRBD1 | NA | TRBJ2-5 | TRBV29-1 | TGCAGCGGGAGATACAGGGGCGACCAAGAGACCCAGTACTTC | CSGRYRGDQETQYF
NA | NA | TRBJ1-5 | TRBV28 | TGTGCCAGCAGTCCAATCCGACCGTATCAGCCCCAGCATTTT | CASSPIRPYQPQHF
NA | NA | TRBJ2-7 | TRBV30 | TGTGCCTGGATCCGGTCCCCCTACGAGCAGTACTTC | CAWIRSPYEQYF
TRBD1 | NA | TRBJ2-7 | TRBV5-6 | TGTGCCAGCAGCCCGGACAGGGTTGACTCCTACGAGCAGTACTTC | CASSPDRVDSYEQYF
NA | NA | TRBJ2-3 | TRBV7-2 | TGTGCCAGCAGCGGCCGCCCAGATACGCAGTATTTT | CASSGRPDTQYF
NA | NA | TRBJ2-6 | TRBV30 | TGTGCCTGGGATCACCCTCGGGGTGATGGGGCCAACGTCCTGACTTTC | CAWDHPRGDGANVLTF
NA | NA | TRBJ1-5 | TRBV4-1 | TGCGCCAGCAGCCAAGATCAGGGTCAGCCCCAGCATTTT | CASSQDQGQPQHF
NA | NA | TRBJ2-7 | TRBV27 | TGTGCCAGCAGCCCTCGTAAGGGCTGGGGTCGGGATGGGTACGGCGAGCAGTACTTC | CASSPRKGWGRDGYGEQYF
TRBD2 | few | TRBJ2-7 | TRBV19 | TGTGCCAGTAGTATCCTAGCGGGACCCTACGAGCAGTACTTC | CASSILAGPYEQYF
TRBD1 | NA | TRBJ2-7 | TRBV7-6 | TGTGCCAGCAGCTTAGATAGGACAGGGGGCAAATACGAGCAGTACTTC | CASSLDRTGGKYEQYF
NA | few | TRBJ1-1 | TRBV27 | TGTGCCAGCAGTTTTAAGGGGGGCACTGAAGCTTTCTTT | CASSFKGGTEAFF
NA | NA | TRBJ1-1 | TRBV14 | TGTGCCAGCAGGGACGGGAACACTGAAGCTTTCTTT | CASRDGNTEAFF